The 9 T cell receptor beta chains below all came from one sample that was sequenced in a study of blood T cell repertoires in COVID-19. Profiled with immunoSEQ multiplex PCR; TCRdb holds only in-frame clones, not every one. Here the sample spans approximately 80,000 clones, about four fifths being singletons. Material: peripheral blood. The receptors derive from a man older than 75 with acute or convalescent COVID-19.

The V call is TRBV5-1, the J call TRBJ2-7; 8 positions match TRBD1. CDR1 is SGHRS, CDR2 YFSETQ, per germline. The CDR3 contains 14 residues. V shed 6 bases, J shed 7 bases, and the junction held 12 bases outside the gene matches. CDR3 nucleotide sequence: TGCGCCAGCAAAGGGATTGCAGGGGGCGGGGAGCAGTACTTC. Translated, it gives CASKGIAGGGEQYF.

The genes are TRBV11-2 and TRBJ1-1, with 8 bases lining up with TRBD1. From germline, CDR1 is SGHAT and CDR2 FQNNGV. This CDR3 is built from 14 residues. After removal of 4 bases from V and 5 bases from J, the junction contained 6 bases not matched to a gene. Here the CDR3 DNA reads TGTGCCAGCAGCTGGCGACAGGGGAAGACTGAAGCTTTCTTT. This encodes CASSWRQGKTEAFF.

CDR3: CASSLTGEPGSNQPQHF. For the CDR3, the DNA is TGTGCCAGCAGCTTAACAGGGGAACCCGGGAGCAATCAGCCCCAGCATTTT. V gene TRBV7-9 combines with J gene TRBJ1-5; 7 positions agree with TRBD1. J was trimmed by 1 base and V by 2 bases; bases with no gene match: 8. CDR1 is SEHNR and CDR2 is FQNEAQ in the germline V gene (reference sequence). The CDR3 sequence is 17 residues long. The variable domain in full, with the rest retrieved from reference TRBV7-9 and TRBJ1-5, is DTGVSQNPRHKITKRGQNVTFRCDPISEHNRLYWYRQTLGQGPEFLTYFQNEAQLEKSRLLSDRFSAERPKGSFSTLEIQRTEQGDSAMYLCASSLTGEPGSNQPQHFGDGTRLSIL.

The chain couples TRBV7-9 to TRBJ2-2, with 12 bases fitting TRBD1. This CDR3 spans 17 amino acids. Germline CDR1 reads SEHNR; CDR2 reads FQNEAQ (reference sequence). V shed 5 bases and J 4 bases; nucleotides not matched to a gene: 8. The CDR3 is CASSARRDRGLTGELFF. The CDR3 DNA reads as TGTGCCAGCAGCGCCAGACGGGACAGGGGGCTCACCGGGGAGCTGTTTTTT.

The chain is built from TRBV5-1 and TRBJ2-3, with 12 bases lining up with TRBD2. The CDR3 spans 17 residues. Germline V CDR1 and CDR2: SGHRS, YFSETQ. V dropped 5 bases and J dropped 2; count of bases not matched to a gene: 9. CDR3 bases: TGCGCCAGCAGTATGACTAGCGGGAGAGGAGTCACAGATACGCAGTATTTT. As protein: CASSMTSGRGVTDTQYF.

This clone was seen just once. The chain joins TRBV6-5 to TRBJ2-7; 7 nucleotides agree with TRBD2. The germline V gene encodes CDR1 MNHEY and CDR2 SVGAGI. The CDR3 totals 14 residues. V lost 6 bases and J lost 3; bases outside the gene matches: 8. The DNA for the CDR3 is TGTGCCAGCAGGGCACTAGCGTCGTTCTACGAGCAGTACTTC. Translated, it gives CASRALASFYEQYF.

This clone was detected only a few times. The V gene is TRBV7-8, the J gene TRBJ2-2; D remains ambiguous. Between the trimmed V and J ends, which lost 1 base and 4 bases, there was a span of 7 bases. Germline V gene data show CDR1 as SGHVS and CDR2 as FQNEAQ. The CDR3 consists of 14 residues. CDR3 sequence (DNA): TGTGCCAGCAGCTTAGGGTGGGCCACCGGGGAGCTGTTTTTT. Translated, it gives CASSLGWATGELFF.

V is TRBV3-1 (or the pseudogene TRBV3-2) and J is TRBJ2-5, with D possibly being TRBD2 (5 bases). There are 16 residues in the CDR3. V was trimmed by 2 bases and J by 5 bases, leaving 18 bases between them. Germline V gene sequence: CDR1 LGHDT, CDR2 YNNKEL (reference sequence). The CDR3 loop reads CASSQPRAGSGETQYF. As DNA, the CDR3 is TGTGCCAGCAGCCAACCACGGGCTGGCTCGGGGGAGACCCAGTACTTC.

The rearrangement joins TRBV4-1 to TRBJ2-2, with D possibly being TRBD2 (6 bases). The CDR3 length is 15 residues. Germline V lookup: CDR1 MGHRA, CDR2 YSYEKL. With 6 bases removed from V and 0 bases from J, the gap between germline ends came to 11 bases. The CDR3 sequence is CASSRETANTGELFF. The CDR3 DNA sequence: TGCGCCAGCAGTCGGGAGACCGCGAACACCGGGGAGCTGTTTTTT.